Listed below are T cell receptor beta chains from one sample, sequenced in a study of blood T cell repertoires in COVID-19. Data came from immunoSEQ multiplex PCR; TCRdb stores just in-frame clones and leaves some out. Here the sample spans some 180,000 clones, around 83% being singletons. The sample was PBMCs or T cells enriched from blood (not recorded which). The receptors here all came from a woman in her 30s who had been exposed to COVID-19. CDR3s include the opening cysteine and the closing phenylalanine or tryptophan. A D gene is named only where the DNA matches it firmly. Rows give clone size only sometimes, using once, few, many, or a class for an expanded clone.

-	-	TRBV5-1	TRBJ1-1	TGCGCCAGCAGCCCGGGGAACACTGAAGCTTTCTTT	CASSPGNTEAFF
few	TRBD1	TRBV19	TRBJ1-5	TGTGCCAGTAGTCCGGGGACAGGCCAAAATCAGCCCCAGCATTTT	CASSPGTGQNQPQHF
-	-	TRBV5-6	TRBJ2-3	TGTGCCAGCAGCTTAATAAATGGGGAGAGTACAGATACGCAGTATTTT	CASSLINGESTDTQYF
-	-	TRBV18	TRBJ2-6	TGTGCCAGCTCACCACCGATAGTATACTCTGGGGCCAACGTCCTGACTTTC	CASSPPIVYSGANVLTF
-	TRBD1	TRBV29-1	TRBJ1-2	TGCAGCGTTGATAGACAGGGGGCGGTCGGCTATGGCTACACCTTC	CSVDRQGAVGYGYTF
-	TRBD1	TRBV5-1	TRBJ2-5	TGCGCCAGCAGCTTGGCCGATCCAGGGGGCGTAGAGACCCAGTACTTC	CASSLADPGGVETQYF
once	-	TRBV7-2	TRBJ1-6	TGTGCCAGCAGCCTCGAGTGGAATTCACCCCTCCACTTT	CASSLEWNSPLHF
-	TRBD1	TRBV10-3	TRBJ2-3	TGTGCCATCAGTGAGTCGGAGACAGGGGGATATACGCAGTATTTT	CAISESETGGYTQYF
-	TRBD1	TRBV7-2	TRBJ1-6	TGTGCCAGCAGCCAGCGAGGGACAGGCCCCAATTCACCCCTCCACTTT	CASSQRGTGPNSPLHF
-	TRBD2	TRBV4-1	TRBJ2-3	TGCGCCAGCAGCCAAGGGCGGGCAATAGCGGGTCCAAAAACAGGAGATACGCAGTATTTT	CASSQGRAIAGPKTGDTQYF
once	TRBD1	TRBV15	TRBJ1-2	TGTGCCACCAGCAAGGTCGTGACAGGGCGATATGGCTACACCTTC	CATSKVVTGRYGYTF